These 24 T cell receptor beta chains share one sample of origin, sequenced in a study of cytomegalovirus exposure and HLA in healthy donors. Using immunoSEQ multiplex PCR, the repertoire was profiled, and TCRdb retains in-frame clones only, with some absent. Of roughly 70,000 clones listed, roughly 96% were seen once; the top ten hold around 2.5%. The sample consisted of PBMCs. Receptors originate from a man aged 18-30 years in good health and CMV-seronegative.

This rearrangement joins TRBV9 to TRBJ2-6; D remains ambiguous. The CDR3 has 15 amino acids. Germline V lookup: CDR1 SGDLS, CDR2 YYNGEE. V lost 1 base and J lost 2, with 7 bases in between. The CDR3 region has the DNA TGTGCCAGCAGCGTAAGTCAGACTGGGGCCAACGTCCTGACTTTC. Amino acids: CASSVSQTGANVLTF.

The chain joins TRBV6-5 to TRBJ2-3; TRBD1 aligns across 9 bases. Germline V gives CDR1 MNHEY, CDR2 SVGAGI. The ends lost 4 bases at V and 6 bases at J; junction bases unmatched: 5. CDR3 length: 14 residues. Here the CDR3 reads CASSLTGGADTQYF. CDR3 in DNA: TGTGCCAGCAGTTTGACAGGGGGTGCGGATACGCAGTATTTT.

The J gene is TRBJ1-1, the V gene TRBV4-1; weak D call: TRBD1 (5 bases). The V end lost 4 bases, the J end lost 0 bases, and 12 bases lay between the germline ends. CDR1 and CDR2 (germline): MGHRA, YSYEKL. The CDR3 is made up of 15 amino acids. The CDR3 loop reads CASSRGESLNTEAFF. In nucleotides, the CDR3 is TGCGCCAGCAGCCGGGGGGAGTCTTTGAACACTGAAGCTTTCTTT.

The chain couples TRBV4-1 to TRBJ2-7, with a weak D call TRBD1 (6 bases). This CDR3 spans 12 amino acids. The germline CDR1 and CDR2 sequences are MGHRA and YSYEKL. V shed 5 bases and J shed 3 bases, with 8 bases lying between them. The CDR3 DNA sequence: TGCGCCAGCAGCTCACAGGGCTACGAGCAGTACTTC. Protein sequence: CASSSQGYEQYF.

V usage is TRBV6-1 and J usage is TRBJ2-7; 8 bases line up with TRBD2. CDR1 MNHNS and CDR2 SASEGT come from the germline V gene. V was clipped by 4 bases and J by 1 base; unmatched bases: 6. The CDR3 covers 15 residues. CDR3 sequence (DNA): TGTGCCAGCAGTGGTTTTATAGCGGGGTCCTACGAGCAGTACTTC. Its protein product is CASSGFIAGSYEQYF.

The chain couples TRBV30 to TRBJ2-7; D uncertain. Per the germline V gene, CDR1 is GTSNPN and CDR2 is SVGIG (reference sequence). The CDR3 runs 14 residues. The ends were cut back, 3 bases at V and 5 bases at J, with 17 bases in the middle. CDR3 DNA sequence: TGTGCCTGGAGATTAAGTCCCGCGAGGAACGAGCAGTACTTC. Protein: CAWRLSPARNEQYF.

This rearrangement joins TRBV2 to TRBJ1-2; D might be TRBD1 (6 bases). The CDR3 contains 16 residues. V dropped 4 bases and J dropped 0 bases, with 15 bases sitting between them. Germline V gene data show CDR1 as SNHLY and CDR2 as FYNNEI. The CDR3 coding sequence is TGTGCCAGCAGTGGGGGGACCGGGACAACTAACTATGGCTACACCTTC. It specifies CASSGGTGTTNYGYTF. The whole variable domain, filled in from reference TRBV2 and TRBJ1-2, reads EPEVTQTPSHQVTQMGQEVILRCVPISNHLYFYWYRQILGQKVEFLVSFYNNEISEKSEIFDDQFSVERPDGSNFTLKIRSTKLEDSAMYFCASSGGTGTTNYGYTFGSGTRLTVV.

V usage is TRBV30 and J usage is TRBJ2-7, with TRBD2 as a possible D gene (6 bases). Trimming left V 1 base short and J 5 bases short, with 18 bases between. This CDR3 is built from 15 residues. Per germline, CDR1 GTSNPN and CDR2 SVGIG (reference sequence). The CDR3 sequence is CAWSGDSRRANEQYF. The DNA of the CDR3 is TGTGCCTGGAGTGGGGATAGCAGGAGGGCGAACGAGCAGTACTTC.

The chain employs TRBV19 and TRBJ1-3; D is ambiguous. The germline V gene has CDR1 LNHDA and CDR2 SQIVND (reference sequence). V was pared by 5 bases and J by 2 bases, with 13 bases between. The CDR3 is made up of 15 amino acids. CDR3 loop: CASSPGGIAGNTIYF. The CDR3 DNA sequence: TGTGCCAGTAGTCCGGGAGGGATCGCTGGAAACACCATATATTTT.

V gene TRBV19 combines with J gene TRBJ2-1; D ambiguous. Per germline, CDR1 LNHDA and CDR2 SQIVND (reference sequence). Trimming cost V 1 base and J 4 bases, with 8 bases left between them. There are 14 residues in the CDR3. In DNA, the CDR3 is TGTGCCAGTAGTATAGGTTGGCAGTACAATGAGCAGTTCTTC. Translation gives CASSIGWQYNEQFF.

This clone came up once. V is TRBV7-9 and J is TRBJ2-7; the D gene is possibly TRBD2 (5 bases). The CDR3 is 13 amino acids. V was pared by 5 bases and J by 2 bases, with 10 bases between. The germline V gene encodes CDR1 SEHNR and CDR2 FQNEAQ (reference sequence). CDR3 nucleotide sequence: TGTGCCAGCAGCAGGGAGTCGGCCTACGAGCAGTACTTC. It encodes CASSRESAYEQYF.

The CDR3 protein is CASSQVGAGEIEAFF. CDR3 bases: TGTGCCAGCAGCCAAGTAGGGGCCGGAGAGATTGAAGCTTTCTTT. The rearrangement joins TRBV14 to TRBJ1-1; tentative D call: TRBD1 (5 bases). Trimming removed 1 base from V and 7 bases from J, with 16 bases in between. From germline, CDR1 is SGHDN and CDR2 FVKESK. CDR3 length: 15 amino acids.

The V and J genes are TRBV7-9 and TRBJ1-1, with D unresolved. The CDR3 extends over 12 amino acids. The V gene's germline CDR1 is SEHNR and CDR2 FQNEAQ (reference sequence). V was shortened by 5 bases and J by 6 bases, with 10 bases between the two germline ends. CDR3 residues: CASSQLQAEAFF. CDR3 nucleotide sequence: TGTGCCAGCAGCCAACTCCAGGCTGAAGCTTTCTTT.

The chain combines TRBV4-1 with TRBJ2-1; TRBD1 agrees at 9 bases. After removal of 3 bases from V and 7 bases from J, the junction contained 7 bases not matched to a gene. Germline values: CDR1 MGHRA, CDR2 YSYEKL. The CDR3 is made up of 15 amino acids. DNA for the CDR3: TGCGCCAGCAGCCATACCGGGACAGGGATAAATGAGCAGTTCTTC. This codes for CASSHTGTGINEQFF.

This chain connects TRBV10-2 to TRBJ2-1; 10 positions match TRBD2. The V gene's germline CDR1 is WSHSY and CDR2 SAAADI. Losses at the gene ends were 5 bases for V and 2 bases for J; bases not matched to a gene: 3. The length of the CDR3 is 15 residues. This CDR3 is CASSPLAGAYNEQFF. Here the CDR3 DNA reads TGCGCCAGCAGTCCCCTAGCGGGGGCCTACAATGAGCAGTTCTTC.

CDR3 residues: CAISETGGNTEAFF. CDR3 DNA sequence: TGTGCCATCAGTGAGACAGGGGGGAACACTGAAGCTTTCTTT. The V and J genes are TRBV10-3 and TRBJ1-1, with 8 bases that match TRBD1. Looked up from germline, CDR1 is ENHRY and CDR2 is SYGVKD. CDR3 length: 14 residues. Trimming cost V 2 bases and J 1 base; bases outside gene matches: 0.

This clone was seen once. V is TRBV7-6 and J is TRBJ2-3; D unresolved. Germline CDR1 is SGHVS and CDR2 is FNYEAQ. The CDR3 sequence is 13 residues long. Trimming removed 1 base from V and 4 bases from J, with 6 bases in between. The CDR3 DNA sequence: TGTGCCAGCAGCTTAGACAGTTCAGATACGCAGTATTTT. Its protein product is CASSLDSSDTQYF.

The gene calls are TRBV27 and TRBJ2-7, with D perhaps matching TRBD1 (6 bases). Germline V gives CDR1 MNHEY, CDR2 SMNVEV (reference sequence). Between the trimmed V and J ends, which lost 4 bases and 3 bases, there was a span of 7 bases. CDR3 length: 12 amino acids. The CDR3 nucleotides are TGTGCCAGCAGTTCGGACAGCTACGAGCAGTACTTC. Its translation is CASSSDSYEQYF.

The chain uses TRBV5-5 and TRBJ2-7, with TRBD1 matching 10 bases. Germline V gene sequence: CDR1 SGHKS, CDR2 YYEKEE (reference sequence). With 5 bases clipped from V and 5 bases from J, the junction kept 16 bases outside the gene matches. This CDR3 is built from 17 residues. CDR3 sequence: CASRLWGAGTGVDEQYF. DNA for the CDR3: TGTGCCAGCAGATTGTGGGGGGCCGGGACAGGGGTAGACGAGCAGTACTTC.

This clone was seen only once. The gene calls are TRBV2 and TRBJ1-2; D uncertain. This CDR3 contains 14 residues. Trimming took off 6 bases at V and 0 bases at J, with 11 bases between the two ends. Looked up from germline, CDR1 is SNHLY and CDR2 is FYNNEI. The CDR3 protein is CASSSGYPNYGYTF. CDR3 DNA: TGTGCCAGCAGCTCAGGATACCCTAACTATGGCTACACCTTC. Supplemented by reference TRBV2 and TRBJ1-2, the full variable domain reads EPEVTQTPSHQVTQMGQEVILRCVPISNHLYFYWYRQILGQKVEFLVSFYNNEISEKSEIFDDQFSVERPDGSNFTLKIRSTKLEDSAMYFCASSSGYPNYGYTFGSGTRLTVV.

The genes are TRBV6-6 and TRBJ1-6, with 7 positions matching TRBD1. Germline CDR1 reads MNHNY; CDR2 reads SVGAGI (reference sequence). The CDR3 runs 15 residues. With V trimmed by 5 bases and J by 8 bases, 9 bases remained unmatched. CDR3 bases: TGTGCCAGCAGTCACGCGACAGGGTTGGATTCACCCCTCCACTTT. Encoded protein: CASSHATGLDSPLHF.

This rearrangement joins TRBV6-4 to TRBJ2-1; 9 positions match TRBD2. The CDR3 has 13 amino acids. After removal of 4 bases from V and 8 bases from J, the junction contained 3 bases not matched to a gene. The V gene's germline CDR1 is MRHNA and CDR2 SNTAGT. The CDR3, as DNA: TGTGCCAGCAGTGGCGCGGGGGGGGATGAGCAGTTCTTC. Amino acid sequence: CASSGAGGDEQFF.

The chain recombines TRBV15 with TRBJ1-4, with D hard to call. Germline V gives CDR1 LNHNV, CDR2 YYDKDF (reference sequence). This CDR3 has 13 residues. Trimming stripped 1 base from V and 4 bases from J, with 4 bases between. CDR3 sequence reads: CATSRGSNEKLFF. In nucleotides, the CDR3 is TGTGCCACCAGCAGAGGCAGTAATGAAAAACTGTTTTTT.

This sequence joins TRBV6-6 and TRBJ1-1, with D unresolved. V gave up 0 bases and J gave up 5 bases, with 7 bases separating them. This CDR3 is built from 13 residues. CDR1 MNHNY and CDR2 SVGAGI come from the germline V gene (reference sequence). The CDR3 sequence: CASSYSMETEAFF. DNA for the CDR3: TGTGCCAGCAGTTACTCGATGGAGACTGAAGCTTTCTTT.